Sequencing of this T cell receptor (beta chain) was carried out in a study of cytomegalovirus exposure and HLA in healthy donors. Study-wide results and caveats: In vitro checks showed that three CMV-associated chains really do target CMV antigens.

This clone was seen many times. Its matching antigen is unknown. The PCR contained 60 Vbeta and 13 Jbeta primers. The protocol was immunoSEQ multiplex PCR, while the TCRdb copy is restricted to in-frame clones and leaves out a portion. The sample contains more than 85,000 clones, approximately 79% of which appear only once. The sequence was collected from a man aged 30 to 45 in good health and CMV-seropositive. Specimen: PBMCs.

The CDR3 sequence is CASSPAGERNSPLHF. The CDR3 DNA reads as TGTGCCAGTAGTCCGGCAGGGGAACGTAATTCACCCCTCCACTTT. V usage is TRBV19 and J usage is TRBJ1-6; a possible D gene is TRBD1 (6 bases). The germline CDR1 and CDR2 sequences are LNHDA and SQIVND (reference sequence). Trimming shortened V by 5 bases and J by 6 bases, and 14 bases separated the two germline ends. The CDR3 totals 15 residues. The variable domain in full, completed from reference TRBV19 and TRBJ1-6, reads DGGITQSPKYLFRKEGQNVTLSCEQNLNHDAMYWYRQDPGQGLRLIYYSQIVNDFQKGDIAEGYSVSREKKESFPLTVTSAQKNPTAFYLCASSPAGERNSPLHFGNGTRLTVT.